These 7 T cell receptor beta chains share one sample of origin, sequenced in a study of cytomegalovirus exposure and HLA in healthy donors. PCR employed 60 Vbeta and 13 Jbeta primers. Clones were read by immunoSEQ multiplex PCR, and TCRdb kept only the in-frame ones, dropping some. This sample carries under 200,000 clones, roughly 70% of them seen once, and the ten largest clones take around 3%. The sequenced material came from PBMCs. The receptors come from a woman in her forties or fifties in good health and CMV-seropositive.

This chain joins TRBV5-4 and TRBJ2-1; possible D gene TRBD2, 6 bases. The CDR3 loop spans 16 amino acids. Per germline, CDR1 SGHNT and CDR2 YYREEE (reference sequence). Deletions cut 0 bases from V and 1 base from J, with 11 bases between. The CDR3 sequence is CASSLAAGMSYNEQFF. The CDR3 DNA is TGTGCCAGCAGCTTGGCCGCGGGGATGTCCTACAATGAGCAGTTCTTC.

The chain uses TRBV5-4 and TRBJ2-7, with D possibly TRBD2 on 5 matching bases. Deletions cut 2 bases from V and 6 bases from J, with 12 bases between. The CDR3 sequence is 13 residues long. From germline, CDR1 is SGHNT and CDR2 YYREEE (reference sequence). CDR3 residues: CASSFDLDFEQYF. Written as DNA, the CDR3 is TGTGCCAGCAGCTTCGATTTGGACTTCGAGCAGTACTTC.

Worth noting for this clone: At one end, the junction sequence differs from germline, possibly due to a read error. This chain links TRBV29-1 with TRBJ2-6, with a weak D call TRBD1 (6 bases). The CDR3 sequence is 17 residues long. Germline loops: CDR1 SQVTM, CDR2 ANQGSEA. The chain's CDR3 is CSVALTQGPAGANVLPF. CDR3 nucleotide sequence: TGCAGCGTTGCACTCACACAGGGCCCCGCTGGGGCCAACGTCCTGCCTTTC.

The gene calls are TRBV6-1 and TRBJ1-2; possible D gene TRBD1, 6 bases. The CDR3 totals 13 residues. The germline V gene has CDR1 MNHNS and CDR2 SASEGT. Trimming pared 4 bases from V and 7 bases from J, leaving 13 bases between. The CDR3 DNA reads TGTGCCAGCAGTGCCCAGGGGATGCGTGGCTACACCTTC. Its translation: CASSAQGMRGYTF.

This clone appeared once. V usage is TRBV19 and J usage is TRBJ2-1; 10 bases line up with TRBD2. Germline loops: CDR1 LNHDA, CDR2 SQIVND (reference sequence). V gave up 3 bases and J gave up 7 bases; unmatched junction bases: 6. This CDR3 comprises 15 residues. The CDR3 nucleotides read TGTGCCAGTAGTATGGCTAGCGGGGGAGGGAATGAGCAGTTCTTC. This codes for CASSMASGGGNEQFF.

The rearrangement joins TRBV6-4 to TRBJ1-6, with TRBD1 as a possible D gene (6 bases). CDR1 is MRHNA, CDR2 SNTAGT, per germline. V lost 11 bases, J lost 6 bases, and 17 bases lay in between. CDR3 length: 14 residues. DNA for the CDR3: TGTGCCGGCGGTGGTCAGGGGATTAATTCACCCCTCCACTTT. Protein product: CAGGGQGINSPLHF.

This clone has only one observation. The chain links TRBV18 to TRBJ2-3; D is ambiguous. This CDR3 contains 15 residues. Deletions cut 6 bases from V and 1 base from J, with 14 bases between. Germline assignment: CDR1 KGHSH and CDR2 LQKENI. CDR3 DNA: TGTGCCAGCTCGCACAAGGAGCTCGGCACAGATACGCAGTATTTT. It codes for CASSHKELGTDTQYF. The full variable domain, rest sourced from reference TRBV18 and TRBJ2-3, is NAGVMQNPRHLVRRRGQEARLRCSPMKGHSHVYWYRQLPEEGLKFMVYLQKENIIDESGMPKERFSAEFPKEGPSILRIQQVVRGDSAAYFCASSHKELGTDTQYFGPGTRLTVL.